The present TCR beta chain was sequenced within a study of OX40 agonist ivuxolimab in advanced cancers. The assay was immunoSEQ multiplex PCR, and TCRdb's table has in-frame clones only and misses some. The profile shows approximately 58,000 clones, approximately 85% of them singletons. The length of the CDR3 is 13 residues. Germline lookup yields CDR1 SGDLS and CDR2 YYNGEE. V dropped 3 bases and J dropped 5 bases, with 11 bases sitting between them. The chain combines TRBV9 with TRBJ1-2, with D unclear. The sample in question was CD4+ or CD8+ T cells sorted from blood, obtained in a trial of the OX40 agonist ivuxolimab. This TCR was recovered from an adult with an advanced solid tumor such as melanoma, head and neck, liver or kidney cancer. The CDR3: CASSASLIYGYTF. DNA for the CDR3: TGTGCCAGCAGCGCCTCCTTGATTTATGGCTACACCTTC.